Below, 23 T cell receptor beta chains from the same sample are listed, as sequenced in a study of shared clonotypes between healthy human individuals. Data came from immunoSEQ multiplex PCR; TCRdb stores just in-frame clones and leaves some out. The table has some 240,000 clones, approximately 65% seen once. The material sequenced was memory CD4+ T cells sorted from blood. The subset here: CD45RA-negative fraction. The receptors here all came from a man aged 25 to 45 in good health.

CDR3 region: CASSLLRNEQFF. The CDR3 DNA reads TGTGCCAGCTCGCTTCTACGGAATGAGCAGTTCTTC. V is TRBV18 and J is TRBJ2-1; D is ambiguous. This CDR3 spans 12 amino acids. CDR1 and CDR2 from the germline V gene are KGHSH and LQKENI. The V end lost 6 bases, the J end lost 7 bases, and 10 bases lay between the germline ends.

The CDR3 loop reads CASSPMGQGTYEQYF. CDR3 DNA sequence: TGTGCCAGCAGTCCGATGGGACAGGGGACCTACGAGCAGTACTTC. The J gene is TRBJ2-7, the V gene TRBV28; the match to TRBD1 covers 10 bases. V gave up 5 bases and J gave up 2 bases; unmatched junction bases: 6. This CDR3 spans 15 amino acids. Germline V gives CDR1 MDHEN, CDR2 SYDVKM.

This chain joins TRBV7-8 and TRBJ2-7; 9 positions match TRBD2. The CDR3 is 15 amino acids. Germline lookup yields CDR1 SGHVS and CDR2 FQNEAQ. Losses at the gene ends were 1 base for V and 4 bases for J; bases not matched to a gene: 5. The CDR3 DNA is TGTGCCAGCAGCTTAGTTAGCGGGGGACGATACGAGCAGTACTTC. This gives the protein CASSLVSGGRYEQYF.

In its sample, this clone was seen a few times. The chain links TRBV10-3 to TRBJ1-4, with D possibly matching TRBD1 (6 bases). Trimming cost V 0 bases and J 8 bases, with 19 bases left between them. This CDR3 region has 17 residues. Germline CDR1 ENHRY, CDR2 SYGVKD. CDR3 amino acids: CAISESGRGPTGEKLFF. CDR3 nucleotide sequence: TGTGCCATCAGTGAGTCGGGCCGGGGGCCAACGGGCGAAAAACTGTTTTTT.

This clone turned up a few times. The chain uses TRBV5-4 and TRBJ2-1, with D possibly TRBD1 on 7 matching bases. Trimming took 3 bases from V and 7 from J, leaving 17 bases between them. Germline CDR1 and CDR2: SGHNT and YYREEE (reference sequence). This CDR3 is 15 amino acids long. The CDR3 here is CASSSQKQGTNEQFF. The CDR3 DNA reads TGTGCCAGCAGCTCACAAAAACAGGGGACTAATGAGCAGTTCTTC.

The chain employs TRBV7-2 and TRBJ1-1; possible D gene TRBD1, 6 bases. V was pared by 3 bases and J by 4 bases, with 9 bases between. The CDR3 runs 13 residues. Germline values: CDR1 SGHTA, CDR2 FQGNSA. CDR3 bases: TGTGCCAGCAGCTTTGGCAGGGGCACTGAAGCTTTCTTT. It specifies CASSFGRGTEAFF. Looking up the rest from reference TRBV7-2 and TRBJ1-1 gives the full variable domain: GAGVSQSPSNKVTEKGKDVELRCDPISGHTALYWYRQSLGQGLEFLIYFQGNSAPDKSGLPSDRFSAERTGGSVSTLTIQRTQQEDSAVYLCASSFGRGTEAFFGQGTRLTVV.

This clone occurred a few times. The V and J genes are TRBV5-1 and TRBJ2-1; TRBD2 aligns across 11 bases. The ends lost 4 bases at V and 6 bases at J; junction bases unmatched: 21. This CDR3 contains 20 residues. Germline V CDR1 and CDR2: SGHRS, YFSETQ. The CDR3: CASSLKPLAGDQLGGNEQFF. In DNA form, the CDR3 reads TGCGCCAGCAGCCTAAAGCCACTAGCGGGAGACCAACTCGGCGGCAATGAGCAGTTCTTC. Full variable domain (outside the CDR3, taken from reference TRBV5-1 and TRBJ2-1): KAGVTQTPRYLIKTRGQQVTLSCSPISGHRSVSWYQQTPGQGLQFLFEYFSETQRNKGNFPGRFSGRQFSNSRSEMNVSTLELGDSALYLCASSLKPLAGDQLGGNEQFFGPGTRLTVL.

The chain joins TRBV20-1 to TRBJ2-1; 7 bases are shared with TRBD1. Germline V gene sequence: CDR1 DFQATT, CDR2 SNEGSKA (reference sequence). The trim removed 6 bases at V and 13 bases at J, leaving 9 bases unmatched. The CDR3 is 11 residues long. The CDR3 spells CSAETGTDQFF. CDR3 coding DNA: TGCAGTGCGGAAACCGGGACAGATCAGTTCTTC.

This clone has a handful of counts. The rearrangement joins TRBV7-8 to TRBJ2-4, with unresolved D. The CDR3 runs to 14 residues. Germline V gene data show CDR1 as SGHVS and CDR2 as FQNEAQ. Between the trimmed V and J ends, which lost 1 base and 3 bases, there was a span of 7 bases. CDR3 loop: CASSLVFGKNIQYF. The CDR3 DNA sequence: TGTGCCAGCAGCTTAGTCTTTGGCAAAAACATTCAGTACTTC.

The count of this clone is one. The V gene is TRBV10-3, the J gene TRBJ1-5, with a weak D call TRBD1 (5 bases). CDR3 length: 14 amino acids. CDR1 is ENHRY and CDR2 is SYGVKD in the germline V gene. Trimming took 3 bases from V and 5 from J, leaving 11 bases between them. The CDR3 is CAISERQQDQPQHF. The CDR3 DNA follows: TGTGCCATCAGTGAACGACAGCAAGATCAGCCCCAGCATTTT.

This sequence joins TRBV28 and TRBJ1-3; maybe TRBD1 (5 bases). The CDR3 spans 15 residues. The germline V gene has CDR1 MDHEN and CDR2 SYDVKM. V shed 6 bases and J shed 2 bases, with 14 bases lying between them. This CDR3 is CASSQDNRAGNTIYF. The CDR3 DNA reads as TGTGCCAGCAGCCAGGACAACCGGGCTGGAAACACCATATATTTT.

The chain carries TRBV2 and TRBJ2-3, with TRBD2 as a possible D gene (6 bases). This CDR3 has 14 amino acids. V lost 7 bases, J lost 2 bases, and 13 bases lay in between. Germline V gene sequence: CDR1 SNHLY, CDR2 FYNNEI. CDR3 region: CASTGGPYTDTQYF. The CDR3 DNA follows: TGTGCCAGCACCGGGGGACCCTACACAGATACGCAGTATTTT.

This clone occurred a few times. The V gene is TRBV29-1, the J gene TRBJ2-1, with TRBD1 matching 7 bases. CDR1 and CDR2 from the germline V gene are SQVTM and ANQGSEA. The trim removed 6 bases at V and 3 bases at J, leaving 5 bases unmatched. This CDR3 comprises 13 residues. The CDR3 DNA is TGCAGCGTAGACAGGGCAGGCTACAATGAGCAGTTCTTC. This gives the protein CSVDRAGYNEQFF.

The gene calls are TRBV27 and TRBJ2-5, with D uncertain. The ends were cut back, 4 bases at V and 7 bases at J, with 10 bases in the middle. CDR3 size: 12 residues. Per germline, CDR1 MNHEY and CDR2 SMNVEV (reference sequence). The CDR3 DNA follows: TGTGCCAGCAGTTCACCTGCGCGGACCCAGTACTTC. Its translation is CASSSPARTQYF.

This clone was counted once. The chain links TRBV4-2 to TRBJ1-1; D might be TRBD1 (5 bases). Germline V CDR1 and CDR2: LGHNA, YNFKEQ. Trimming removed 0 bases at V and 11 bases at J, with 13 bases between. The CDR3 covers 13 residues. The CDR3 nucleotides are TGTGCCAGCAGCCAAGATCGAGGAGGGGCGGCTTTCTTT. It codes for CASSQDRGGAAFF.

The chain links TRBV15 to TRBJ2-3; no definite D call. Per germline, CDR1 LNHNV and CDR2 YYDKDF (reference sequence). V lost 1 base and J lost 3, with 5 bases in between. The CDR3 consists of 13 residues. In nucleotides, the CDR3 is TGTGCCACCAGCAGAGTTCAAACAGATACGCAGTATTTT. Protein product: CATSRVQTDTQYF.

There are a few counts of this clone. The chain combines TRBV2 with TRBJ2-3, with D unclear. The CDR3 is 14 amino acids. Germline CDR1 reads SNHLY; CDR2 reads FYNNEI. Trimming cost V 4 bases and J 4 bases, with 12 bases left between them. The CDR3 protein is CASSALRGADTQYF. The DNA of the CDR3 is TGTGCCAGCAGTGCTCTGCGTGGGGCAGATACGCAGTATTTT.

The rearrangement links TRBV6-1 to TRBJ2-7, with D perhaps matching TRBD1 (5 bases). Trimming left V 1 base short and J 7 bases short, with 14 bases between. CDR1 MNHNS and CDR2 SASEGT come from the germline V gene. This CDR3 spans 14 amino acids. CDR3 residues: CASSEGGPALEQYF. Here the CDR3 DNA reads TGTGCCAGCAGTGAAGGGGGCCCAGCTCTTGAGCAGTACTTC.

The chain has TRBV28 and TRBJ1-1; 8 nucleotides align to TRBD1. The CDR3 has 17 residues. CDR1 and CDR2 (germline): MDHEN, SYDVKM. The trim removed 4 bases at V and 6 bases at J, leaving 16 bases unmatched. The chain's CDR3 is CASSSPGTGLKGAEAFF. CDR3 bases: TGTGCCAGCAGTTCACCGGGGACAGGCCTCAAGGGCGCTGAAGCTTTCTTT.

V gene TRBV19 combines with J gene TRBJ2-3; TRBD1 matches at 7 bases. CDR1 is LNHDA and CDR2 is SQIVND in the germline V gene (reference sequence). V trimming: 4 bases; J trimming: 4 bases; junction bases outside the gene matches: 8. The CDR3 loop spans 15 amino acids. The chain's CDR3 is CASSTSGQPADTQYF. Written as DNA, the CDR3 is TGTGCCAGTAGTACCTCGGGACAGCCAGCAGATACGCAGTATTTT.

The chain recombines TRBV7-3 with TRBJ2-2; 9 nucleotides agree with TRBD2. V gave up 2 bases and J gave up 3 bases; unmatched junction bases: 1. The length of the CDR3 is 15 residues. Germline V lookup: CDR1 SGHTA, CDR2 FQGTGA. This chain's CDR3 is CASSLAGGDTGELFF. The CDR3 DNA sequence: TGTGCCAGCAGCTTAGCGGGAGGGGACACCGGGGAGCTGTTTTTT.

Points on this clone: Other nucleotide sequences in the sample specify the same CDR3. J is TRBJ2-6 and V is TRBV5-1; TRBD1 is a possible D gene (6 bases). Trimming left V 5 bases short and J 0 bases short, with 6 bases between. CDR1 and CDR2 from the germline V gene are SGHRS and YFSETQ. This CDR3 has 14 amino acids. CDR3 nucleotide sequence: TGCGCCAGCAGGGACAGCTCTGGGGCCAACGTCCTGACTTTC. Encoded protein: CASRDSSGANVLTF.

The chain joins TRBV11-3 to TRBJ2-3; D is possibly TRBD1 (5 bases). The germline V gene encodes CDR1 SGHNT and CDR2 YENEEA. V lost 5 bases and J 4 bases, leaving 7 bases between the germline ends. CDR3 length equals 12 residues. The CDR3 here is CASSDSPDTQYF. DNA of the CDR3: TGTGCCAGCAGCGACAGTCCAGATACGCAGTATTTT.